These T cell receptor beta chains were read from a single sample in a study of regulatory T cells in long-lasting Graves disease. TCRdb itself ran the multiplex PCR reads through MiXCR, one entry per CDR3 protein. The sample carries 400,000 to 450,000 distinct CDR3 sequences, about 17% recorded once. This sample also belongs to another study, concerning T cells in Graves' hyperthyroidism and ophthalmopathy.

The sequenced sample was peripheral blood mononuclear cells (PBMCs), obtained at new diagnosis, from a patient treated with antithyroid drugs. Source of these receptors: a woman aged 30 to 39 with Graves disease. Both conserved end residues are part of each CDR3. The D gene is left open where the match is weak. Clone size is not always given. Where it is, it says once, few, many or a class for expanded clones.

v_gene,j_gene,abundance,d_gene,len,CDR3aa,CDR3nt
TRBV6-1,TRBJ2-1,many,.,14,CASKMISSYNEQFF,TGTGCCAGCAAAATGATTAGCTCCTACAATGAGCAGTTCTTC
TRBV29-1,TRBJ1-2,many,.,13,CSGTSGPFYGYTF,TGCAGCGGTACCTCCGGGCCTTTCTATGGCTACACCTTC
TRBV11-2,TRBJ2-6,many,TRBD1,18,CASSLGTGDLSGANVLTF,TGTGCCAGCAGCTTAGGGACAGGGGACCTCTCTGGGGCCAACGTCCTGACTTTC
TRBV3-1,TRBJ2-1,many,.,16,CASSQGYALSYNEQFF,TGTGCCAGCAGCCAAGGGTACGCCCTCTCCTACAATGAGCAGTTCTTC
TRBV20-1,TRBJ2-4,.,.,13,CSANHVAKNIQYF,TGCAGTGCTAATCATGTGGCCAAAAACATTCAGTACTTC
TRBV4-1,TRBJ2-7,.,.,14,CASSQADGGYEQYF,TGCGCCAGCAGCCAAGCGGACGGAGGCTACGAGCAGTACTTC
TRBV6-1,TRBJ1-1,.,.,12,CASSYGEAETSF,TGTGCCAGCAGTTACGGGGAGGCTGAGACTTCCTTT
TRBV28,TRBJ2-2,.,.,15,CASRLGRGNTGELFF,TGTGCCAGCAGATTGGGAAGAGGGAACACCGGGGAGCTGTTTTTT
TRBV12-3/TRBV12-4,TRBJ2-1,many,TRBD2,17,CASSLAYGTSGCNEQFF,TGTGCCAGCAGTTTAGCCTACGGGACTAGCGGGTGCAATGAGCAGTTCTTC
TRBV11-2,TRBJ2-1,.,TRBD2,18,CASSSPIGTSGTYNEQFF,TGTGCCAGCAGCTCACCCATAGGGACTAGCGGGACCTACAATGAGCAGTTCTTC
TRBV29-1,TRBJ1-4,few,TRBD1,14,CSVVGGQANEKLFF,TGCAGCGTTGTTGGGGGACAGGCTAATGAAAAACTGTTTTTT
TRBV20-1,TRBJ2-1,many,TRBD2,15,CSARDLLAGYNEQFF,TGCAGTGCTAGAGATCTACTAGCGGGCTACAATGAGCAGTTCTTC
TRBV2,TRBJ2-1,few,.,14,CARTLADSYNEQFF,TGTGCCAGGACTTTAGCCGACTCCTACAATGAGCAGTTCTTC
TRBV28,TRBJ1-6,.,TRBD1,15,CASGARGLGNSPLHF,TGTGCCAGCGGGGCGAGGGGGCTTGGTAATTCACCCCTCCACTTT
TRBV4-1,TRBJ2-2,few,TRBD2,21,CASNQDESVGAGGRGTGELFF,TGCGCCAGCAACCAGGATGAATCGGTGGGCGCGGGAGGGCGTGGCACCGGGGAGCTGTTTTTT
TRBV5-1,TRBJ1-5,few,.,13,CASSVGFNQPQHF,TGCGCCAGCAGCGTGGGGTTCAATCAGCCCCAGCATTTT